A single sample gave rise to the 18 T cell receptor beta chains below, sequenced in a study of vaccination and CD4 T cells after COVID-19. Treatment of the sample: roughly 10-day PBMC culture with coronavirus spike peptide pools or control peptides (ViraFEST assay). Sequence data for DNA of cultured CD4+ T cells were generated by the Oncomine TCR Beta short-read assay. TCRdb re-derived calls from the PCR reads in MiXCR, one entry per CDR3 protein. The table lists about 9,000 distinct CDR3 sequences, 50% to 65% of them singletons, with about 7.4% in the top ten. These receptors' antigens are unknown. Sequenced sample: CD4+ T cells from blood, cultured in vitro. These receptors came from a human donor who had recovered from COVID-19.

The J gene is TRBJ1-2, the V gene TRBV30; possibly TRBD1 for D (5 bases). The V gene's germline CDR1 is GTSNPN and CDR2 SVGIG (reference sequence). The CDR3 totals 13 residues. The ends were cut back, 2 bases at V and 4 bases at J, with 11 bases in the middle. The CDR3 bases are TGTGCCTGGAGTAAGGGGAATTTCTATGGCTACACCTTC. Translation: CAWSKGNFYGYTF.

The J gene is TRBJ2-5, the V gene TRBV6-5, with D possibly matching TRBD2 (6 bases). Per germline, CDR1 MNHEY and CDR2 SVGAGI. This CDR3 contains 16 residues. The V end lost 2 bases, the J end lost 3 bases, and 16 bases lay between the germline ends. The CDR3 here is CASSYNAAGRKETQYF. CDR3 DNA: TGTGCCAGCAGTTACAACGCAGCCGGGAGAAAAGAGACCCAGTACTTC.

This clonotype was detected a few times. This chain links TRBV20-1 with TRBJ2-1, with 7 bases fitting TRBD1. CDR1 is DFQATT and CDR2 is SNEGSKA in the germline V gene (reference sequence). V trimming: 0 bases; J trimming: 4 bases; junction bases outside the gene matches: 15. The CDR3 extends over 18 amino acids. CDR3 DNA sequence: TGCAGTGCTAGAGATCGGCCCCCCCGGAACAGGGGATACAATGAGCAGTTCTTC. Encoded protein: CSARDRPPRNRGYNEQFF.

The chain has TRBV20-1 and TRBJ2-2; 8 bases agree with TRBD2. V trimming: 3 bases; J trimming: 4 bases; junction bases outside the gene matches: 4. This CDR3 has 14 residues. Germline CDR1 and CDR2: DFQATT and SNEGSKA (reference sequence). The CDR3 is CSASRGGGTGELFF. The CDR3 bases are TGCAGTGCTAGTCGGGGGGGAGGCACCGGGGAGCTGTTTTTT.

Within the sample, this clonotype is medium-sized. V gene TRBV21-1 combines with J gene TRBJ2-1; whether TRBD2, the table's D call, matches the DNA was not checked. TRBV21-1 is a known pseudogene. The CDR3 is made up of 16 amino acids. CDR3 nucleotide sequence: TGTGCCAGCAGCACATGCGGACTAGCGGAAGACAATGAGCAGTTCTTC. Translating gives CASSTCGLAEDNEQFF.

This clonotype was observed a handful of times. V is TRBV6-2 or TRBV6-3 and J is TRBJ2-7; perhaps TRBD1 as D (6 bases). Germline loops: CDR1 MNHEY, CDR2 SVGEGT. The ends were cut back, 6 bases at V and 4 bases at J, with 16 bases in the middle. The CDR3 is 14 residues long. CDR3 loop: CASRNLGQSYEQYF. CDR3 DNA sequence: TGTGCCAGCAGAAACCTTGGACAGAGTTACGAGCAGTACTTC.

This clonotype has only a few counts. The V gene is TRBV20-1, the J gene TRBJ2-7; 9 bases are a match to TRBD1. The CDR3 covers 14 residues. Germline CDR1 DFQATT, CDR2 SNEGSKA (reference sequence). V dropped 5 bases and J dropped 6; count of bases not matched to a gene: 11. CDR3 DNA: TGCAGTGCTTTCAAAAGACAGGGGGGGTTCGAGCAGTACTTC. It codes for CSAFKRQGGFEQYF.

V usage is TRBV7-2 and J usage is TRBJ1-3; D is unresolved. V lost 2 bases to trimming and J lost 7 bases, with 12 bases between them. The CDR3 has 14 amino acids. Germline V gene lookup returns CDR1 SGHTA and CDR2 FQGNSA. The CDR3 spells CASSLYRPPNTIYF. In DNA form, the CDR3 reads TGTGCCAGCAGCTTATACCGCCCCCCGAACACCATATATTTT. Filled out from reference TRBV7-2 and TRBJ1-3, the complete variable domain reads GAGVSQSPSNKVTEKGKDVELRCDPISGHTALYWYRQSLGQGLEFLIYFQGNSAPDKSGLPSDRFSAERTGGSVSTLTIQRTQQEDSAVYLCASSLYRPPNTIYFGEGSWLTVV.

This chain uses TRBV9 with TRBJ1-2; D ambiguous. This CDR3 is built from 14 residues. With 0 bases removed from V and 5 bases from J, the gap between germline ends came to 11 bases. Germline-derived CDR1 and CDR2 are SGDLS and YYNGEE. The CDR3, as DNA: TGTGCCAGCAGCGTAGAGGGTTTCGGGTATGGCTACACCTTC. Residues: CASSVEGFGYGYTF. Looking up the rest from reference TRBV9 and TRBJ1-2 gives the full variable domain: DSGVTQTPKHLITATGQRVTLRCSPRSGDLSVYWYQQSLDQGLQFLIQYYNGEERAKGNILERFSAQQFPDLHSELNLSSLELGDSALYFCASSVEGFGYGYTFGSGTRLTVV.

V is TRBV6-5 and J is TRBJ2-3, with 11 bases identical to TRBD1. Losses at the gene ends were 4 bases for V and 0 bases for J; bases not matched to a gene: 3. The CDR3 length is 16 residues. Germline V gives CDR1 MNHEY, CDR2 SVGAGI. The CDR3 loop is CASSWTGGLSTDTQYF. DNA for the CDR3: TGTGCCAGCAGTTGGACAGGGGGCCTTAGCACAGATACGCAGTATTTT.

This clonotype is labeled as medium-sized. The V call is TRBV19, the J call TRBJ1-6, with 8 positions matching TRBD1. Trimming took 4 bases from V and 9 from J; bases not matched to a gene: 5. The CDR3 length is 14 residues. Germline V gene lookup returns CDR1 LNHDA and CDR2 SQIVND (reference sequence). CDR3 coding DNA: TGTGCCAGTAGTACGGACAGGGATGCTTCACCCCTCCACTTT. Its protein product is CASSTDRDASPLHF. The full variable domain, its missing parts supplied by reference TRBV19 and TRBJ1-6, is DGGITQSPKYLFRKEGQNVTLSCEQNLNHDAMYWYRQDPGQGLRLIYYSQIVNDFQKGDIAEGYSVSREKKESFPLTVTSAQKNPTAFYLCASSTDRDASPLHFGNGTRLTVT.

The rearrangement links TRBV5-4 to TRBJ1-6; D possibly corresponds to TRBD1 (5 bases). Between the trimmed V and J ends, which lost 4 bases and 9 bases, there was a span of 11 bases. Germline V gene sequence: CDR1 SGHNT, CDR2 YYREEE (reference sequence). The CDR3 extends over 13 amino acids. The CDR3 protein is CASSPREGSPLHF. The CDR3 DNA sequence: TGTGCCAGCAGCCCCAGGGAAGGTTCACCCCTCCACTTT.

The J gene is TRBJ1-6, the V gene TRBV30, with D tentatively TRBD1 (5 bases). The CDR3 is made up of 14 amino acids. The V gene lost 4 bases and the J gene lost 6 bases, with 13 bases spanning the gap. Germline CDR1 GTSNPN, CDR2 SVGIG (reference sequence). CDR3 amino acids: CAWIPFGGNSPLHF. The CDR3 DNA is TGTGCCTGGATCCCCTTTGGGGGTAATTCACCCCTCCACTTT.

The chain is built from TRBV30 and TRBJ1-2; tentatively, D is TRBD1 (6 bases). Germline V gene lookup returns CDR1 GTSNPN and CDR2 SVGIG (reference sequence). The germline V and J ends were trimmed by 8 bases and 5 bases, with 21 bases remaining between them. The CDR3 runs 14 residues. CDR3 sequence reads: CAGGLTGRGYGYTF. The CDR3 DNA sequence: TGTGCCGGGGGATTGACAGGCCGGGGGTATGGCTACACCTTC.

This clonotype was picked up a small number of times. The chain couples TRBV7-6 to TRBJ2-7, with 8 bases aligning to TRBD1. Germline loops: CDR1 SGHVS, CDR2 FNYEAQ. With V trimmed by 5 bases and J by 3 bases, 3 bases remained unmatched. The CDR3 is 13 residues long. CDR3 loop: CASSIGQGYEQYF. The CDR3 DNA reads as TGTGCCAGCAGCATAGGACAGGGCTACGAGCAGTACTTC.

The J gene is TRBJ1-2, the V gene TRBV19; possibly TRBD1 for D (5 bases). CDR1 is LNHDA and CDR2 is SQIVND in the germline V gene (reference sequence). V dropped 5 bases and J dropped 2 bases, with 12 bases sitting between them. The CDR3 is 14 amino acids. The CDR3 bases are TGTGCCAGTAGTGCCGGGACCGGCAACTATGGCTACACCTTC. Its protein product is CASSAGTGNYGYTF.

The rearrangement links TRBV5-4 to TRBJ2-7; D not resolved. Trimming removed 2 bases from V and 6 bases from J, with 12 bases in between. The CDR3 spans 13 residues. Germline CDR1 SGHNT, CDR2 YYREEE (reference sequence). The CDR3 here is CASSFILVAEQYF. CDR3 sequence (DNA): TGTGCCAGCAGCTTTATCCTTGTTGCCGAGCAGTACTTC.

The V gene is TRBV12-3 or TRBV12-4, the J gene TRBJ2-7; the D gene is possibly TRBD2 (6 bases). V lost 3 bases and J 3 bases, leaving 12 bases between the germline ends. The CDR3 length is 14 residues. The CDR3 nucleotides are TGTGCCAGCAGTTTCGGGCTAGCGAACTACGAGCAGTACTTC. Translated: CASSFGLANYEQYF.